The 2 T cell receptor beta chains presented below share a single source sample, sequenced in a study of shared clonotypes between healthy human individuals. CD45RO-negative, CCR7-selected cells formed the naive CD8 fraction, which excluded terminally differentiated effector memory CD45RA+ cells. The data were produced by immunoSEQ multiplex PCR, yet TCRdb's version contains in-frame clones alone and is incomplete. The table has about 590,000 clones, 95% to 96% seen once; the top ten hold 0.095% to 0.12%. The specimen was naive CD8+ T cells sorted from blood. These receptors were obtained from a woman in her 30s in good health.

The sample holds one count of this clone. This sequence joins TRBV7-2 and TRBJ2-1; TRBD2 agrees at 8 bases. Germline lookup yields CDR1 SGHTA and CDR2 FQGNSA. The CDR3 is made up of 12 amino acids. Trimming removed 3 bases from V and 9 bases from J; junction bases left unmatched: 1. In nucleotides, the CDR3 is TGTGCCAGCAGCTTCAGCGGGGGTGAGCAGTTCTTC. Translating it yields CASSFSGGEQFF.

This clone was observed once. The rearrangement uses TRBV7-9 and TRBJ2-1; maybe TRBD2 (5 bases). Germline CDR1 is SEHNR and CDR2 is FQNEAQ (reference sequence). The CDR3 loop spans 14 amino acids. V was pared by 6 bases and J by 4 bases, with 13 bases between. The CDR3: CASSPGEYYNEQFF. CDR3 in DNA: TGTGCCAGCAGTCCCGGGGAGTATTACAATGAGCAGTTCTTC.